The subject of this entry is one T cell receptor (beta chain). The data were taken from a study of T cells in localized non-small cell lung cancer. From germline, CDR1 is SGHNT and CDR2 YYREEE (reference sequence). Germline trimming cut 4 bases from V and 5 bases from J; bases unmatched to any gene: 7. The CDR3 has 14 amino acids. Only in-frame clones appear in the TCRdb table, and some are missing; sequencing was by immunoSEQ multiplex PCR. The data show fewer than 40,000 clones, around 90% seen once. The sample here was peripheral blood mononuclear cells, taken before any cancer treatment. The clonotype originates from a woman between 40 and 69 years old with stage III lung adenocarcinoma. The chain joins TRBV5-4 to TRBJ1-1; 8 positions agree with TRBD1. CDR3 residues: CASSVQGGWTEAFF. The CDR3, as DNA: TGTGCCAGCAGCGTACAGGGGGGGTGGACTGAAGCTTTCTTT.